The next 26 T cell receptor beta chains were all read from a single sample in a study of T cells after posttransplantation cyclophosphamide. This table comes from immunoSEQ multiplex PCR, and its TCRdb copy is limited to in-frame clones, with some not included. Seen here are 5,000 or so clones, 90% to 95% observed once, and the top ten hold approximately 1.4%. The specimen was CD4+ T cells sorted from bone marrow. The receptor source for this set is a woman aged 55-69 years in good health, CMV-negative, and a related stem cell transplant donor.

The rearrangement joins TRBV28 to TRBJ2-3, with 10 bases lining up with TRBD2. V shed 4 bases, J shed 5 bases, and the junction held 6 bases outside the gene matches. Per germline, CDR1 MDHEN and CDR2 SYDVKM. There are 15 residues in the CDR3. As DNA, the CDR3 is TGTGCCAGCAGTTCATTAGCGGGGGGTGTAGATACGCAGTATTTT. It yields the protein CASSSLAGGVDTQYF.

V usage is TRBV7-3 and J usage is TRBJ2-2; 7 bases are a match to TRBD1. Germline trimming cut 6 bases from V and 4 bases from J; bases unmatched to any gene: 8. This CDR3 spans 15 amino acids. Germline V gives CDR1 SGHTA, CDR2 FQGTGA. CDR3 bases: TGTGCCAGCAGTCTACAGGGGCGTGGCACCGGGGAGCTGTTTTTT. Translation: CASSLQGRGTGELFF.

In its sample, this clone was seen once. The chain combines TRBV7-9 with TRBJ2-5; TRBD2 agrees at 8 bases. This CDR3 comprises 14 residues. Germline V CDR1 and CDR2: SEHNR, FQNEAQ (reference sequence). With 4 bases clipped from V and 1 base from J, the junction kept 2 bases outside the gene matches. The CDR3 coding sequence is TGTGCCAGCAGCTACGGGACTAGCCAAGAGACCCAGTACTTC. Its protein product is CASSYGTSQETQYF.

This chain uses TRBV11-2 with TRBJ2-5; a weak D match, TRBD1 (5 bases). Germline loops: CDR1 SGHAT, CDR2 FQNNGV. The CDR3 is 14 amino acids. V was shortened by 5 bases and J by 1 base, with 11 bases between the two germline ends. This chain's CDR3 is CASSPGHVQETQYF. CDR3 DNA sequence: TGTGCCAGCAGCCCAGGACACGTCCAAGAGACCCAGTACTTC.

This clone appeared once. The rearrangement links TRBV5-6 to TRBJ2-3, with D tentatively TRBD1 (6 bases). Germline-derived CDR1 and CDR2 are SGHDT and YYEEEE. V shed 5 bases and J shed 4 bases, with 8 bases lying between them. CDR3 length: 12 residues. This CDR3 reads CASRPGADTQYF. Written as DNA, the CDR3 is TGTGCCAGCAGGCCAGGGGCAGATACGCAGTATTTT.

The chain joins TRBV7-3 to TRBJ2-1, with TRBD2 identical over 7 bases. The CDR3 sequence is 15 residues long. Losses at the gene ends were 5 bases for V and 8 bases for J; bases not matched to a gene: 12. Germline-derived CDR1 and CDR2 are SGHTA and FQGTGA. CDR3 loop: CASSPSGRGNDEQFF. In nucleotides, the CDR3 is TGTGCCAGCAGCCCCTCGGGGCGGGGGAATGATGAGCAGTTCTTC.

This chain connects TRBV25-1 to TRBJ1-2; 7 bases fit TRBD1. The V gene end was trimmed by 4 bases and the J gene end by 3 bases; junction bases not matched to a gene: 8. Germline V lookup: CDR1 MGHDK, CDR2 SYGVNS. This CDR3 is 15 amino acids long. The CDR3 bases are TGTGCCAGCAGTGGATACAGGGGTCGTGACTATGGCTACACCTTC. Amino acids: CASSGYRGRDYGYTF.

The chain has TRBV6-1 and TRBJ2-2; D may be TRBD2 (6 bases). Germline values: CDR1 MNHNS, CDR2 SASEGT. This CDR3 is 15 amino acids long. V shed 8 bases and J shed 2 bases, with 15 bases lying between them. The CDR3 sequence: CASLTGTPNTGELFF. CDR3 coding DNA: TGTGCCAGCTTAACCGGGACTCCTAACACCGGGGAGCTGTTTTTT.

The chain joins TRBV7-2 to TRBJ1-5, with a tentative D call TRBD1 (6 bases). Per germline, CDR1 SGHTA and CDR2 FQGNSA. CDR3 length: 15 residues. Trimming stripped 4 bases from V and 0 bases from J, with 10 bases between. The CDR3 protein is CASSSRQASNQPQHF. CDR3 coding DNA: TGTGCCAGCAGCTCAAGACAGGCTAGCAATCAGCCCCAGCATTTT. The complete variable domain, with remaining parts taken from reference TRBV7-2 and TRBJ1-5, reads GAGVSQSPSNKVTEKGKDVELRCDPISGHTALYWYRQSLGQGLEFLIYFQGNSAPDKSGLPSDRFSAERTGGSVSTLTIQRTQQEDSAVYLCASSSRQASNQPQHFGDGTRLSIL.

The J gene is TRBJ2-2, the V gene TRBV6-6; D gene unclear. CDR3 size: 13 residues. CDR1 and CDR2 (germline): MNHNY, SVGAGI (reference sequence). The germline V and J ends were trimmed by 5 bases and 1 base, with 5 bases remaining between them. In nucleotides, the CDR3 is TGTGCCAGCAGTCTCGGGAACACCGGGGAGCTGTTTTTT. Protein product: CASSLGNTGELFF.

The CDR3 reads CASSLPPGGDQPQHF. In DNA form, the CDR3 reads TGTGCCAGCAGTTTACCACCCGGGGGGGATCAGCCCCAGCATTTT. V gene TRBV28 combines with J gene TRBJ1-5, with D perhaps matching TRBD1 (5 bases). Trimming stripped 2 bases from V and 5 bases from J, with 13 bases between. CDR1 is MDHEN, CDR2 SYDVKM, per germline. The CDR3 spans 15 residues.

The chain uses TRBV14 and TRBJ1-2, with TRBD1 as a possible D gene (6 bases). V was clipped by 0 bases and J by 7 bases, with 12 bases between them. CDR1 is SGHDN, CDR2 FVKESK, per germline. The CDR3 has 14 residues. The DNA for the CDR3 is TGTGCCAGCAGCCAAGAACAGGGTCGAGGTGGCTACACCTTC. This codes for CASSQEQGRGGYTF.

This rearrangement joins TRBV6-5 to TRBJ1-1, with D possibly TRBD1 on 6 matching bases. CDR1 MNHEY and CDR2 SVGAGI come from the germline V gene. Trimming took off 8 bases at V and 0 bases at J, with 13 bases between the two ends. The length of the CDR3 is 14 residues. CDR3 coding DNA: TGTGCCAGCCGCATGACAGGTATGAACACTGAAGCTTTCTTT. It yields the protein CASRMTGMNTEAFF.

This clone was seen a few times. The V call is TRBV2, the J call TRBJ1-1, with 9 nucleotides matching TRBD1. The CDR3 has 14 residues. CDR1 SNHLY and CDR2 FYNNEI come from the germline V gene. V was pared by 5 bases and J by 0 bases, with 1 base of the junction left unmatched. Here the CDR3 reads CASSRTGVNTEAFF. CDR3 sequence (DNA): TGTGCCAGCAGTAGGACAGGGGTGAACACTGAAGCTTTCTTT.

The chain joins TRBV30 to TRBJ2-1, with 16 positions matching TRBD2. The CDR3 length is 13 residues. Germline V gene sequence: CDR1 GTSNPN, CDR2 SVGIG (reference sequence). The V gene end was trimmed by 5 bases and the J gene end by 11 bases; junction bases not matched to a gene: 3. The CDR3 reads CAWGTSGRAKQFF. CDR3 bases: TGTGCCTGGGGGACTAGCGGGAGGGCCAAGCAGTTCTTC.

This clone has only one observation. CDR3 in amino acids: CASSRWTGGTGELFF. In DNA form, the CDR3 reads TGTGCCAGCAGCCGCTGGACAGGAGGCACCGGGGAGCTGTTTTTT. The genes are TRBV14 and TRBJ2-2; 7 nucleotides line up with TRBD1. The germline V gene encodes CDR1 SGHDN and CDR2 FVKESK. This CDR3 has 15 residues. V lost 4 bases and J lost 4; bases outside the gene matches: 6.

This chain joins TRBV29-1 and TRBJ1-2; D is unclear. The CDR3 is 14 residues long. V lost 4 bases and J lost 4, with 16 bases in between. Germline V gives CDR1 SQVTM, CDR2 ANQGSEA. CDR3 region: CSVGGFENGYGYTF. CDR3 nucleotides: TGCAGCGTTGGTGGTTTCGAGAACGGCTATGGCTACACCTTC.

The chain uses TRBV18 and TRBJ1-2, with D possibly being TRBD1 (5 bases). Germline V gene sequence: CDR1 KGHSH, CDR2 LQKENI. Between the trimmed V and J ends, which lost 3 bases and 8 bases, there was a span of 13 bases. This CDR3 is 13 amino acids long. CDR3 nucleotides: TGTGCCAGCTCACCCCGACAGAGAGAGGGCTACACCTTC. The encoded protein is CASSPRQREGYTF. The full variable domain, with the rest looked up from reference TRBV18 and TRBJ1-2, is NAGVMQNPRHLVRRRGQEARLRCSPMKGHSHVYWYRQLPEEGLKFMVYLQKENIIDESGMPKERFSAEFPKEGPSILRIQQVVRGDSAAYFCASSPRQREGYTFGSGTRLTVV.

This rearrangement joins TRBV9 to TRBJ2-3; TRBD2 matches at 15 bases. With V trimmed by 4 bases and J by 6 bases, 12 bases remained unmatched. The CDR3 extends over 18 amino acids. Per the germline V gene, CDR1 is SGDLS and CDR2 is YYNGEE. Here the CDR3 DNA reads TGTGCCAGCAGCCCCCGCGGGACTAGCGGGAGGTTCTACGATACGCAGTATTTT. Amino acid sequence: CASSPRGTSGRFYDTQYF.

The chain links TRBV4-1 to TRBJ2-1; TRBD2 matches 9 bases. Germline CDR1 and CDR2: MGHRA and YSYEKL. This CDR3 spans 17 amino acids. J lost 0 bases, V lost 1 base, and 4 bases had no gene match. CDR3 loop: CASSQAGGRASYNEQFF. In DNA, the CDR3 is TGCGCCAGCAGCCAAGCGGGCGGGAGGGCCTCCTACAATGAGCAGTTCTTC.

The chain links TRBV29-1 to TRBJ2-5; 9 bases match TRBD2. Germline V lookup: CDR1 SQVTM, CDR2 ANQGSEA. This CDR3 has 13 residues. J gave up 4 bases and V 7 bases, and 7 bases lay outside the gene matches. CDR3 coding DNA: TGCAGCGCCCAGCGGGGGGTAGGAGAGACCCAGTACTTC. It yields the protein CSAQRGVGETQYF.

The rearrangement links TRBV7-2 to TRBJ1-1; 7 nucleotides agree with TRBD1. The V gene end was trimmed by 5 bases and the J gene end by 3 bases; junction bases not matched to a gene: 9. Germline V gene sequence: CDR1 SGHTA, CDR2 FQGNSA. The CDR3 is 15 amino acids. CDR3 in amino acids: CASSPSTGRYTEAFF. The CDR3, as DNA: TGTGCCAGCAGCCCGTCGACAGGGAGGTACACTGAAGCTTTCTTT.

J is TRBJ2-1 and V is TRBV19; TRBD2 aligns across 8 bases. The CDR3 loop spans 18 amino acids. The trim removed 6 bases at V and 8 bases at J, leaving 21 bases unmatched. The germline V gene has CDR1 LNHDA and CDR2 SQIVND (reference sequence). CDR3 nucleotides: TGTGCCAGTAGGTTGGCGGGGGGTCTAACGGGAGTCGGAGATGAGCAGTTCTTC. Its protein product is CASRLAGGLTGVGDEQFF.

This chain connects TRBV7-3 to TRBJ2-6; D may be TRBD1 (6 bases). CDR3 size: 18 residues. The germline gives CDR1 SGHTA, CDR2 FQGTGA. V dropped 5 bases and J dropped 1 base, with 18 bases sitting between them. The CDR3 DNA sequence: TGTGCCAGCAGCCCCAACAGGGACGGTAAATCTGGGGCCAACGTCCTGACTTTC. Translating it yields CASSPNRDGKSGANVLTF.

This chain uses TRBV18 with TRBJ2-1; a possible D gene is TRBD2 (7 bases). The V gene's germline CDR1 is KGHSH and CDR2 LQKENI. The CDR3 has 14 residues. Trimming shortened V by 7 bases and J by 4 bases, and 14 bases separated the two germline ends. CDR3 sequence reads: CASFTGGPYNEQFF. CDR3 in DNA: TGTGCCAGCTTTACGGGGGGCCCTTACAATGAGCAGTTCTTC.

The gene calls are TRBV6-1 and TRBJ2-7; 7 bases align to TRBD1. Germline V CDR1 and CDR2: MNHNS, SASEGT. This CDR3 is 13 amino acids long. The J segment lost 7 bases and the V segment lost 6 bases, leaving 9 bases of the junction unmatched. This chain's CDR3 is CASRPDRVGEQYF. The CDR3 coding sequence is TGTGCCAGCAGACCTGACAGGGTGGGGGAGCAGTACTTC.